This T cell receptor (delta chain) is from a study of γδ T cells in repeated Plasmodium falciparum infection. Study information: Donors were malaria-exposed Malian children or age- and gender-matched Australian children. Over about 600 days, donors received four mosquito-bite P. falciparum NF54 infections.

Overall study findings and caveats: Vdelta2-negative gammadelta repertoires, largely Vdelta1+, seemingly showed infection-driven waves of new clonal selection. Vdelta2-negative gammadelta repertoires appeared less diverse and less shared in Malian than Australian children.

Vgamma9/Vdelta2+ and Vdelta2-negative gammadelta T cells were flow-sorted from PBMC for bulk sequencing. This clone was picked up a small number of times. The antigen remains unidentified. The TCRdb record carries a much larger clone's protein, which differs from this DNA's translation at residue 16; a read error is the likely cause, and the protein listed here is the DNA translation. TCRdb reanalysed the multiplex PCR reads via CATT. The top ten clones hold 7.5% to 10% of a sample with over 90,000 delta-chain clones, 0.75% to 1% of them seen once. This CDR3 spans 19 amino acids. The sequence derives from a pool of human donors (malaria-infected and uninfected, not separated). Sequenced input: gamma-delta T cells from blood. Without a V gene call, the J gene is given as TRDJ2; the listed D gene, TRDD3, was not tested against the DNA. This chain's CDR3 is CALGGLRASTLTLTARLFF. The CDR3 DNA follows: TGTGCTCTTGGGGGGCTACGAGCCAGCACCCTAACCCTGACAGCACGACTCTTCTTT.